This entry concerns a single T cell receptor beta chain. What it binds is not known. PCR used 60 Vbeta primers and 13 Jbeta primers. Here immunoSEQ multiplex PCR was the method, and the copy in TCRdb shows in-frame clones only, minus some. Here the sample spans under 200,000 clones, 87% being singletons. The sample is drawn from a study of cytomegalovirus exposure and HLA in healthy donors. Trimming shortened V by 1 base and J by 7 bases, and 14 bases separated the two germline ends. The CDR3 totals 15 residues. Germline CDR1 and CDR2: SNHLY and FYNNEI. Study-level points and caveats: For most TCR beta V segments, an earlier analysis put the productive rate at about 87% or about 30% of the time.

The chain uses TRBV2 and TRBJ1-5; D is perhaps TRBD1 (5 bases). The sample consisted of PBMCs. The source is a woman aged 25 to 39 in good health and CMV-seronegative. CDR3 sequence (DNA): TGTGCCAGCAGTGAAGAGGGGCCAGGGTACCAGCCCCAGCATTTT. It codes for CASSEEGPGYQPQHF.